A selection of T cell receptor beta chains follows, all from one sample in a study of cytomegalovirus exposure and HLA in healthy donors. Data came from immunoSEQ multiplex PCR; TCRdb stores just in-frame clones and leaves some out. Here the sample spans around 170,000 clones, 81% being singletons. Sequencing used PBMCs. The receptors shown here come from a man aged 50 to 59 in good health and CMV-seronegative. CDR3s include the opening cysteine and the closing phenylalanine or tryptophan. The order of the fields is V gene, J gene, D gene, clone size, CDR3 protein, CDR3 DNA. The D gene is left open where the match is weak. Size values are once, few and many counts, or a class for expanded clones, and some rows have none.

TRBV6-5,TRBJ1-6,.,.,CASSYFGSSYNSPLHF,TGTGCCAGCAGTTACTTTGGGAGCTCCTATAATTCACCCCTCCACTTT
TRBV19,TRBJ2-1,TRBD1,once,CASSRGQGDNEQFF,TGTGCCAGTAGCCGTGGACAGGGGGACAATGAGCAGTTCTTC
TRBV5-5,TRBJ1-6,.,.,CASINQVGANSPLHF,TGTGCCAGCATCAATCAGGTGGGGGCGAATTCACCCCTCCACTTT
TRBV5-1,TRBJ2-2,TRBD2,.,CASSLSSGNTGELFF,TGCGCCAGCAGCCTTTCTAGCGGAAACACCGGGGAGCTGTTTTTT
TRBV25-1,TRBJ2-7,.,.,CASSEGGRRSYEQYF,TGTGCCAGCAGTGAGGGAGGTAGGCGCTCCTACGAGCAGTACTTC
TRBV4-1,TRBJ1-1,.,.,CASSQEAGFTEAFF,TGCGCCAGCAGCCAAGAGGCCGGGTTCACTGAAGCTTTCTTT
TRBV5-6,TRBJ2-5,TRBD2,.,CASAVEAGPVTQYF,TGTGCCAGCGCCGTGGAAGCGGGGCCCGTCACCCAGTACTTC
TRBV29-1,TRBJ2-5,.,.,CSVEWGVQETQYF,TGCAGCGTTGAATGGGGGGTACAAGAGACCCAGTACTTC
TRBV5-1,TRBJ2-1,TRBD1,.,CASSEDRDEQFF,TGCGCCAGCAGCGAGGACAGGGACGAGCAGTTCTTC
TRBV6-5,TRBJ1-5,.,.,CASSYVSTAGNQPQHF,TGTGCCAGCAGTTACGTCTCGACTGCAGGCAATCAGCCCCAGCATTTT
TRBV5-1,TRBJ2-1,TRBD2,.,CASSGGGHSYNEQFF,TGCGCCAGCAGCGGCGGGGGTCACTCCTACAATGAGCAGTTCTTC
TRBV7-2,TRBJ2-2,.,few,CASSSYMGELFF,TGTGCCAGCAGCTCTTACATGGGCGAGCTGTTTTTT
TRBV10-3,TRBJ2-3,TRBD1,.,CAIGTGTSTDTQYF,TGTGCCATTGGGACAGGAACCAGCACAGATACGCAGTATTTT
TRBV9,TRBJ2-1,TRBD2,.,CASTRAGGRYEQFF,TGTGCCAGCACAAGAGCGGGGGGGAGGTATGAGCAGTTCTTC
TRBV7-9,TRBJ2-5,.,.,CASSRRTDQETQYF,TGTGCCAGCAGCAGACGGACTGATCAAGAGACCCAGTACTTC
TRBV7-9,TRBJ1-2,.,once,CASSLASSNYGYTF,TGTGCCAGCAGCTTAGCTTCCTCCAACTATGGCTACACCTTC
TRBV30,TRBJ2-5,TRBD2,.,CAWARTAGGETQYF,TGTGCCTGGGCTCGGACTGCGGGAGGAGAGACCCAGTACTTC
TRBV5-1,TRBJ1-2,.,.,CASSFSGYGYTF,TGCGCCAGCAGCTTCTCCGGCTATGGCTACACCTTC
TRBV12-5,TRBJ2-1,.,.,CASGRSNEQFF,TGTGCTAGTGGTCGGTCCAATGAGCAGTTCTTC
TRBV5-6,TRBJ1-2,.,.,CASSLGRETYGYTF,TGTGCCAGCAGCTTGGGGAGAGAAACCTATGGCTACACCTTC
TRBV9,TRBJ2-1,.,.,CASSVGGWGVVDEQFF,TGTGCCAGCAGCGTAGGAGGGTGGGGGGTTGTTGATGAGCAGTTCTTC
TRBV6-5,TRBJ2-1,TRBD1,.,CASRVTGGAGNEQFF,TGTGCCAGCAGGGTAACAGGGGGCGCCGGGAATGAGCAGTTCTTC
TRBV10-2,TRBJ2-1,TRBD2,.,CASMSGGADEQFF,TGCGCCAGCATGAGCGGGGGGGCCGATGAGCAGTTCTTC
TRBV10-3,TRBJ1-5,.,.,CAISEPYNQPQHF,TGTGCCATCAGTGAGCCCTACAATCAGCCCCAGCATTTT
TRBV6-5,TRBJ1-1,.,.,CASSYGTGSEAFF,TGTGCCAGCAGTTACGGAACAGGGTCTGAAGCTTTCTTT
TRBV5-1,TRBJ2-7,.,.,CASSLGGTGTYEQYF,TGCGCCAGCAGCTTGGGCGGGACGGGGACCTACGAGCAGTACTTC
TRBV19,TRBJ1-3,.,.,CASSIAPGSPTGNTIYF,TGTGCCAGTAGTATAGCCCCCGGGAGTCCTACCGGAAACACCATATATTTT
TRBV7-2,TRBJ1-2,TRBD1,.,CASRGQAVTYGYTF,TGTGCCAGCCGTGGACAGGCCGTAACTTATGGCTACACCTTC
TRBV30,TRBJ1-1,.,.,CAWTLAGVTEAFF,TGTGCCTGGACCCTCGCAGGGGTCACTGAAGCTTTCTTT
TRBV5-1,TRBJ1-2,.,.,CASSSGQRAGGYTF,TGCGCCAGCAGCTCTGGACAAAGAGCTGGGGGCTACACCTTC
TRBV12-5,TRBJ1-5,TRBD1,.,CASGLVLSDRVSNQPQHF,TGTGCTAGTGGTTTGGTACTGTCGGACAGGGTTAGCAATCAGCCCCAGCATTTT
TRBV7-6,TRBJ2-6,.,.,CASSLGSGAGANVLTF,TGTGCCAGCAGCTTAGGAAGCGGAGCTGGGGCCAACGTCCTGACTTTC
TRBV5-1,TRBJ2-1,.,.,CASSSGLSNEQFF,TGTGCCAGCAGCTCCGGGTTAAGCAATGAGCAGTTCTTC
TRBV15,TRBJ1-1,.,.,CATSPGEWNTEAFF,TGTGCCACCAGCCCCGGTGAGTGGAACACTGAAGCTTTCTTT
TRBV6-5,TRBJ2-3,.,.,CASSYGRASTDTQYF,TGTGCCAGCAGTTACGGTCGCGCTAGCACAGATACGCAGTATTTT
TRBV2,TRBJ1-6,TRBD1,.,CASRGQLDSPLHF,TGTGCCAGCAGGGGACAGCTGGATTCACCCCTCCACTTT
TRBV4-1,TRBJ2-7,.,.,CASSQGTVSYEQYF,TGCGCCAGCAGCCAGGGGACTGTCTCCTACGAGCAGTACTTC
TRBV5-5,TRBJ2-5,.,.,CASSLVLGGSQYF,TGTGCCAGCAGCTTGGTCCTTGGCGGGTCCCAGTACTTC
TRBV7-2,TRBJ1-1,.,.,CASSRSTSNTEAFF,TGTGCCAGCAGCCGTTCGACTTCGAACACTGAAGCTTTCTTT
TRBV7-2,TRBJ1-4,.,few,CASSLGGGWDEKLFF,TGTGCCAGCAGCTTAGGGGGAGGGTGGGATGAAAAACTGTTTTTT
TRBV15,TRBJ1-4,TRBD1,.,CATRGRTGFGKLFF,TGTGCCACCAGAGGGAGGACAGGTTTTGGAAAACTGTTTTTT
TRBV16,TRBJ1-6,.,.,CASSDRSSYNSPLHF,TGTGCCAGCAGTGACAGGAGCTCCTATAATTCACCCCTCCACTTT
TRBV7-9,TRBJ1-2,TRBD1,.,CASSLIIGTDYGYTF,TGTGCCAGCAGCTTAATAATTGGGACAGATTATGGCTACACCTTC